A selection of T cell receptor beta chains follows, all from one sample in a study of cytomegalovirus exposure and HLA in healthy donors. This table comes from immunoSEQ multiplex PCR, and its TCRdb copy is limited to in-frame clones, with some not included. Of approximately 110,000 clones listed, 70% are singletons. Sequenced: PBMCs. Source of these receptors: a young man in good health and CMV-seropositive. The CDR3 runs from the conserved cysteine through the conserved F or W. Each record gives: CDR3 protein, CDR3 DNA, D gene, V gene, J gene, clone size. The D gene is left open where the match is weak. Not all rows give a size; the values are once, few, many and, for expanded clones, a class.

CDR3aa: CASRNDRGLGNTIYF
CDR3nt: TGTGCCAGCAGGAACGACAGGGGGCTCGGAAACACCATATATTTT
d_gene: TRBD1
v_gene: TRBV6-1
j_gene: TRBJ1-3
abundance: few

CDR3aa: CASSMRGGVAGYTF
CDR3nt: TGTGCCAGCAGCATGAGGGGGGGCGTCGCTGGCTACACCTTC
d_gene: NA
v_gene: TRBV11-2
j_gene: TRBJ1-2
abundance: once

CDR3aa: CASTMTGTNQPQHF
CDR3nt: TGTGCCAGCACCATGACAGGGACCAATCAGCCCCAGCATTTT
d_gene: TRBD1
v_gene: TRBV28
j_gene: TRBJ1-5
abundance: NA

CDR3aa: CASGDLIDRWGINEKLFF
CDR3nt: TGTGCTAGTGGAGACTTAATCGACAGGTGGGGGATTAATGAAAAACTGTTTTTT
d_gene: NA
v_gene: TRBV12-5
j_gene: TRBJ1-4
abundance: NA

CDR3aa: CASSLAGAIYNEQFF
CDR3nt: TGTGCCAGCAGTTTAGCGGGAGCAATCTACAATGAGCAGTTCTTC
d_gene: TRBD2
v_gene: TRBV27
j_gene: TRBJ2-1
abundance: NA

CDR3aa: CASSSGAGGAGETQYF
CDR3nt: TGCGCCAGCAGCTCTGGGGCGGGGGGCGCCGGGGAGACCCAGTACTTC
d_gene: TRBD2
v_gene: TRBV4-3
j_gene: TRBJ2-5
abundance: NA

CDR3aa: CASGLPVGGRSGTDTQYF
CDR3nt: TGTGCCAGCGGACTCCCTGTGGGGGGAAGATCTGGCACAGATACGCAGTATTTT
d_gene: NA
v_gene: TRBV5-6
j_gene: TRBJ2-3
abundance: NA

CDR3aa: CASSLTGGSKYTF
CDR3nt: TGTGCCAGCAGCTTGACAGGAGGAAGTAAATACACCTTC
d_gene: NA
v_gene: TRBV7-3
j_gene: TRBJ1-2
abundance: NA

CDR3aa: CASSLGSGGYNSPLHF
CDR3nt: TGTGCCAGCAGCTTGGGTTCAGGGGGCTATAATTCACCCCTCCACTTT
d_gene: TRBD1
v_gene: TRBV5-6
j_gene: TRBJ1-6
abundance: NA

CDR3aa: CASSLDSADTQYF
CDR3nt: TGCGCCAGCAGCTTGGATTCCGCAGATACGCAGTATTTT
d_gene: NA
v_gene: TRBV5-1
j_gene: TRBJ2-3
abundance: NA

CDR3aa: CASTPGQGYEQYF
CDR3nt: TGTGCCAGCACCCCGGGACAGGGCTACGAGCAGTACTTC
d_gene: TRBD1
v_gene: TRBV6-1
j_gene: TRBJ2-7
abundance: NA

CDR3aa: CASSLPGPGTANEKLFF
CDR3nt: TGTGCCAGCAGTTTACCTGGCCCCGGGACAGCAAATGAAAAACTGTTTTTT
d_gene: TRBD1
v_gene: TRBV28
j_gene: TRBJ1-4
abundance: NA

CDR3aa: CASSSRLATAFSEQFF
CDR3nt: TGTGCCAGCAGTTCCCGACTAGCCACAGCATTCAGTGAGCAGTTCTTC
d_gene: TRBD2
v_gene: TRBV5-4
j_gene: TRBJ2-1
abundance: NA

CDR3aa: CASSVRGWDEQFF
CDR3nt: TGTGCCAGCAGCGTGCGGGGGTGGGATGAGCAGTTCTTC
d_gene: TRBD2
v_gene: TRBV9
j_gene: TRBJ2-1
abundance: NA

CDR3aa: CASSFPRTANYGYTF
CDR3nt: TGTGCCAGCAGTTTTCCTAGGACAGCTAACTATGGCTACACCTTC
d_gene: NA
v_gene: TRBV28
j_gene: TRBJ1-2
abundance: NA

CDR3aa: CAIKEAAQTDTQYF
CDR3nt: TGTGCCATCAAGGAAGCAGCACAGACAGATACGCAGTATTTT
d_gene: NA
v_gene: TRBV10-3
j_gene: TRBJ2-3
abundance: NA

CDR3aa: CAWSLGQLNSPLHF
CDR3nt: TGTGCCTGGAGTTTGGGACAGCTTAATTCACCCCTCCACTTT
d_gene: TRBD1
v_gene: TRBV30
j_gene: TRBJ1-6
abundance: NA

CDR3aa: CAWSGTGNTEAFF
CDR3nt: TGTGCCTGGAGTGGTACAGGGAACACTGAAGCTTTCTTT
d_gene: NA
v_gene: TRBV30
j_gene: TRBJ1-1
abundance: NA

CDR3aa: CAMAPGQGQRHF
CDR3nt: TGTGCCATGGCTCCGGGACAGGGGCAACGGCATTTT
d_gene: TRBD1
v_gene: TRBV30
j_gene: TRBJ1-5
abundance: NA

CDR3aa: CASTPGGGGTDTQYF
CDR3nt: TGTGCCAGCACCCCGGGGGGGGGCGGGACAGATACGCAGTATTTT
d_gene: TRBD2
v_gene: TRBV5-4
j_gene: TRBJ2-3
abundance: NA

CDR3aa: CASSSRDITYEQYF
CDR3nt: TGTGCCAGCAGCTCCCGTGACATAACCTACGAGCAGTACTTC
d_gene: NA
v_gene: TRBV7-6
j_gene: TRBJ2-7
abundance: NA

CDR3aa: CASSSGDEAFF
CDR3nt: TGTGCCAGCAGTTCCGGAGATGAAGCTTTCTTT
d_gene: NA
v_gene: TRBV6-6
j_gene: TRBJ1-1
abundance: NA

CDR3aa: CASSSRQGSDGYTF
CDR3nt: TGCGCCAGCAGCTCCCGACAGGGATCGGATGGCTACACCTTC
d_gene: TRBD1
v_gene: TRBV5-1
j_gene: TRBJ1-2
abundance: NA

CDR3aa: CASSLDAGGGGNTIYF
CDR3nt: TGTGCCAGCAGCTTGGATGCAGGGGGCGGTGGAAACACCATATATTTT
d_gene: TRBD1
v_gene: TRBV5-6
j_gene: TRBJ1-3
abundance: NA

CDR3aa: CAPLGGGNTIYF
CDR3nt: TGTGCCCCTCTCGGTGGTGGAAACACCATATATTTT
d_gene: NA
v_gene: TRBV6-6
j_gene: TRBJ1-3
abundance: once

CDR3aa: CAVGGGGIDTQYF
CDR3nt: TGTGCCGTGGGGGGGGGCGGTATAGATACGCAGTATTTT
d_gene: NA
v_gene: TRBV5-4
j_gene: TRBJ2-3
abundance: NA